A single sample is the source of the 9 T cell receptor beta chains below, sequenced in a study of T-cell reconstitution after alpha-beta-depleted transplantation in children. Unique molecular identifiers featured in how the TCRbeta library was prepared. From the PCR reads, TCRdb called clonotypes with MiXCR, one entry per CDR3 protein. The data contain 200,000 to 250,000 distinct CDR3 sequences, 7% to 9% of them singletons. The sequencing used PBMCs, mostly from graft donor cells, collected 360 days after TCRalphabeta/CD19-depleted stem cell transplant. The receptors shown here come from a male patient between 2 and 10 years old who had a stem cell transplant for acute myeloid leukemia, so the T cells may come from the graft donor.

V usage is TRBV6-1 and J usage is TRBJ1-5; D is ambiguous. Deletions cut 0 bases from V and 7 bases from J, with 10 bases between. Germline CDR1 reads MNHNS; CDR2 reads SASEGT. The CDR3 consists of 14 residues. The CDR3 bases are TGTGCCAGCAGTGAAGCCCCACTGAAACAGCCCCAGCATTTT. Translated: CASSEAPLKQPQHF.

This clonotype was counted at least ten times. This chain uses TRBV5-1 with TRBJ1-5; TRBD1 matches 8 bases. The length of the CDR3 is 15 residues. Germline-derived CDR1 and CDR2 are SGHRS and YFSETQ. The ends lost 4 bases at V and 3 bases at J; junction bases unmatched: 6. The DNA of the CDR3 is TGCGCCAGCAGCCGGACAGGGACGGACAATCAGCCCCAGCATTTT. Protein product: CASSRTGTDNQPQHF.

This clonotype was seen repeatedly, ten times or more. The chain recombines TRBV5-5 with TRBJ1-5; 7 nucleotides align to TRBD1. Trimming took 4 bases from V and 6 from J; bases not matched to a gene: 10. This CDR3 is 15 amino acids long. Germline V CDR1 and CDR2: SGHKS, YYEKEE (reference sequence). CDR3 in DNA: TGTGCCAGCAGCGAGACTACAGGGGAAATTCAGCCCCAGCATTTT. Translating gives CASSETTGEIQPQHF. Combining the CDR3 with reference TRBV5-5 and TRBJ1-5 gives the whole variable domain DAGVTQSPTHLIKTRGQQVTLRCSPISGHKSVSWYQQVLGQGPQFIFQYYEKEERGRGNFPDRFSARQFPNYSSELNVNALLLGDSALYLCASSETTGEIQPQHFGDGTRLSIL.

This clonotype was seen at least ten times. This chain uses TRBV20-1 with TRBJ2-5, with unresolved D. The CDR3 spans 13 residues. V gave up 4 bases and J gave up 3 bases, with 12 bases separating them. Germline V gene sequence: CDR1 DFQATT, CDR2 SNEGSKA (reference sequence). CDR3 in amino acids: CSAMGRGKETQYF. The CDR3 DNA follows: TGCAGTGCTATGGGCCGTGGGAAAGAGACCCAGTACTTC.

This clonotype showed up just a few times. The chain links TRBV18 to TRBJ2-2; 9 bases map to TRBD1. The germline gives CDR1 KGHSH, CDR2 LQKENI. This CDR3 has 16 residues. V gave up 2 bases and J gave up 3 bases; unmatched junction bases: 4. The CDR3 coding sequence is TGTGCCAGCTCACCAAGGGACAGGGTCTACACCGGGGAGCTGTTTTTT. This codes for CASSPRDRVYTGELFF.

The chain is built from TRBV3-1 and TRBJ2-7; TRBD1 aligns across 7 bases. V lost 0 bases and J lost 0; bases outside the gene matches: 2. CDR3 length: 15 residues. Germline V gene sequence: CDR1 LGHDT, CDR2 YNNKEL (reference sequence). As DNA, the CDR3 is TGTGCCAGCAGCCAAGAAGGGGGCCGCTCCTACGAGCAGTACTTC. This gives the protein CASSQEGGRSYEQYF.

This sequence joins TRBV2 and TRBJ1-2; possibly TRBD1 for D (6 bases). V was pared by 4 bases and J by 4 bases, with 10 bases between. CDR3 size: 13 residues. Germline CDR1 and CDR2: SNHLY and FYNNEI. The CDR3, as DNA: TGTGCCAGCAGTGCCCGACAGGCCTATGGCTACACCTTC. Protein: CASSARQAYGYTF.

This clonotype was seen at least ten times. This chain joins TRBV6-2 or TRBV6-3 and TRBJ2-3; tentatively, D is TRBD1 (6 bases). Trimming removed 6 bases at V and 0 bases at J, with 7 bases between. CDR1 MNHEY and CDR2 SVGEGT come from the germline V gene. The length of the CDR3 is 13 residues. The CDR3 DNA sequence: TGTGCCAGCAGGGACAGCAGCACAGATACGCAGTATTTT. Residues: CASRDSSTDTQYF.

This chain connects TRBV20-1 to TRBJ2-2; a weak D match, TRBD1 (6 bases). The V gene's germline CDR1 is DFQATT and CDR2 SNEGSKA (reference sequence). This CDR3 spans 14 amino acids. V lost 0 bases and J lost 4, with 9 bases in between. In DNA form, the CDR3 reads TGCAGTGCTAGAGATCAGGGGAGCACCGGGGAGCTGTTTTTT. It specifies CSARDQGSTGELFF.